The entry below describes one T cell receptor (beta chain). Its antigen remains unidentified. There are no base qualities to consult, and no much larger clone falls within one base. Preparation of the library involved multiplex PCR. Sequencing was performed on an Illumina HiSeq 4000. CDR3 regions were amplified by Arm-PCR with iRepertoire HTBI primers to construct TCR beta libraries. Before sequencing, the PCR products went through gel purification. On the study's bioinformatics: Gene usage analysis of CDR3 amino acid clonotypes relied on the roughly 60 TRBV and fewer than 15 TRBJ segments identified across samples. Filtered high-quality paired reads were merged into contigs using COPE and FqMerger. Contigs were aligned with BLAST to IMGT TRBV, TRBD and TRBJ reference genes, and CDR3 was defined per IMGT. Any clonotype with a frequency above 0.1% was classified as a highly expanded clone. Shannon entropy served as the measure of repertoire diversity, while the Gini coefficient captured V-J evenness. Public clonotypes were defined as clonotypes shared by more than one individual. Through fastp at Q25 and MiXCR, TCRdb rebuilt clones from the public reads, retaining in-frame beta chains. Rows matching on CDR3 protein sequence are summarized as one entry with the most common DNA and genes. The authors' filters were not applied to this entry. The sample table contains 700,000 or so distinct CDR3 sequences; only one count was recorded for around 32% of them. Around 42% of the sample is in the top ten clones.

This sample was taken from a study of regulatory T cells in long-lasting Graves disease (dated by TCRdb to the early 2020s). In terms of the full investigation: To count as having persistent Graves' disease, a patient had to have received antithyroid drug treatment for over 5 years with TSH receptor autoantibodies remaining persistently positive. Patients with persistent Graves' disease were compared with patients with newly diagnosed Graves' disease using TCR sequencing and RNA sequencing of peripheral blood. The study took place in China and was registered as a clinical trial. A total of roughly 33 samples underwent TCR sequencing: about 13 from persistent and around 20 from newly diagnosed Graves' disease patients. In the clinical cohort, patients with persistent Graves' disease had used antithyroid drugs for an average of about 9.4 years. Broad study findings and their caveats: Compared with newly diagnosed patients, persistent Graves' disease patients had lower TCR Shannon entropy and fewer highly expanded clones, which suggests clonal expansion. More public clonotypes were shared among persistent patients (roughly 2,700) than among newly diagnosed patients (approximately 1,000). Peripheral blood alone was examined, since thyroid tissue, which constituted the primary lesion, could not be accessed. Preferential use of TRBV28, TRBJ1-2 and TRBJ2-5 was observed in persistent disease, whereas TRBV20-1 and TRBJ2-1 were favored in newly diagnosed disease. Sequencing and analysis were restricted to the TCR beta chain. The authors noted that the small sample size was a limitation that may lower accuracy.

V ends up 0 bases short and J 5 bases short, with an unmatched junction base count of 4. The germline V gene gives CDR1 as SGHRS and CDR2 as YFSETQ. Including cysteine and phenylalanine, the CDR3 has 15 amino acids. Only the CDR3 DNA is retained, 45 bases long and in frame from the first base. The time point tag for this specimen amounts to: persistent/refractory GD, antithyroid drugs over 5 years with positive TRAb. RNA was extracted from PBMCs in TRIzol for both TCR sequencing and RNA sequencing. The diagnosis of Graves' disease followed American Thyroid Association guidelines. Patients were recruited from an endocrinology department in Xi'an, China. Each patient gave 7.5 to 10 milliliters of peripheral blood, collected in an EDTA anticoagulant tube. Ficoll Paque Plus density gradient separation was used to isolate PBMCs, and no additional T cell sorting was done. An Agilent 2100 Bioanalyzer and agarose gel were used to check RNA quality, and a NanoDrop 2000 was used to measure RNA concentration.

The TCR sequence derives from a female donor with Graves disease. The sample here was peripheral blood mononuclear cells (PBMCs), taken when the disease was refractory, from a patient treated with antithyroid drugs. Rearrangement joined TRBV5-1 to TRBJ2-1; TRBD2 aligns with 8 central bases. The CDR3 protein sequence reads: CASSLVSGIDNEQFF. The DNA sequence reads TGCGCCAGCAGCTTGGTTAGCGGGATCGACAATGAGCAGTTCTTC.